The rows below give T cell receptor beta chains drawn from one sample of a study of blood T cell repertoires in COVID-19. This table comes from immunoSEQ multiplex PCR, and its TCRdb copy is limited to in-frame clones, with some not included. The table includes 100,000 to 130,000 clones, more than 70% detected once. The sequenced sample consisted of peripheral blood. These receptors were obtained from a human donor in a cohort sampled during active COVID-19. Each CDR3 is given with its conserved first and last residue.

J | V | CDR3
TRBJ1-5 | TRBV6-5 | CASIGDGNQPQHF
TRBJ1-1 | TRBV18 | CASSRFQGGEVNTEAFF
TRBJ1-1 | TRBV6-2/TRBV6-3 | CASSTVDTEAFF
TRBJ1-1 | TRBV5-1 | CASSLGQGATEAFF
TRBJ1-2 | TRBV19 | CASRSGTGSNYGYTF
TRBJ2-3 | TRBV11-1 | CASSLVSGKTDTQYF
TRBJ1-6 | TRBV11-2 | CASSSTVGVALNSPLHF
TRBJ1-2 | TRBV7-2 | CASSRNPGQGFYGYTF
TRBJ2-2 | TRBV4-3 | CASSQGPGGMNTGELFF
TRBJ1-5 | TRBV27 | CASSLFFGQTNQPQHF
TRBJ1-2 | TRBV28 | CASSILQGVRGYTF
TRBJ2-5 | TRBV19 | CASTPVGGETQYF
TRBJ1-4 | TRBV30 | CAWSGGTAEKLFF
TRBJ2-5 | TRBV5-1 | CASSLGGGQETQYF
TRBJ2-5 | TRBV19 | CASSEGLAGETQYF
TRBJ2-1 | TRBV28 | CASSSPGDYNEQFF
TRBJ2-2 | TRBV7-6 | CASSPRGQGDRWELFF
TRBJ2-1 | TRBV12-3/TRBV12-4 | CASSPDRILQFF
TRBJ2-2 | TRBV4-3 | CASSQDTERGVAGELFF
TRBJ1-6 | TRBV6-1 | CASSELGRGLHF
TRBJ1-2 | TRBV4-2 | CASSQVDRVGYTF
TRBJ1-3 | TRBV7-6 | CASSPHRLTDGNTIYF
TRBJ1-5 | TRBV18 | CASSPQGSNQPQHF
TRBJ1-2 | TRBV6-5 | CASGQGWGYTF
TRBJ1-2 | TRBV7-8 | CASSLWQGYGYTF
TRBJ1-5 | TRBV6-2/TRBV6-3 | CASSSRQGEGSNQPQHF
TRBJ2-2 | TRBV5-1 | CASSLKSSGNSGELFF
TRBJ1-2 | TRBV30 | CAWARQGRYGYTF
TRBJ1-1 | TRBV15 | CATRRTGQNTEAFF
TRBJ1-2 | TRBV7-8 | CASSLVPQGGNYGYTF
TRBJ1-3 | TRBV19 | CASSIGGSAGNTIYF
TRBJ2-1 | TRBV3-1/TRBV3-2 | CASSQEPLAGARNEQFF
TRBJ1-5 | TRBV28 | CASRAGGDGNQPQHF
TRBJ2-1 | TRBV19 | CASSIGGSYNEQFF
TRBJ1-5 | TRBV5-5 | CASSPTGGAGNQPQHF
TRBJ2-3 | TRBV19 | CASSSSGRRSDTQYF
TRBJ1-5 | TRBV6-2/TRBV6-3 | CASSFTGTGTSNQPQHF
TRBJ2-1 | TRBV18 | CASSPVIGTSYNEQFF
TRBJ2-1 | TRBV30 | CAWSTAWAGDSYNEQFF
TRBJ1-2 | TRBV4-3 | CASSGRQTHNYGYTF
TRBJ1-1 | TRBV27 | CASSFTTGVTEAFF
TRBJ2-2 | TRBV18 | CASSPGLPNTGELFF
TRBJ2-7 | TRBV28 | CASRTGGAHEQYF
TRBJ2-2 | TRBV5-1 | CASSKDRSEGELFF
TRBJ2-2 | TRBV7-2 | CASSLSAGAGELFF
TRBJ1-2 | TRBV28 | CASTSEGAGNYGYTF
TRBJ2-1 | TRBV20-1 | CSASSGNRNEQFF
TRBJ2-3 | TRBV4-3 | CASSQGLAGDTQYF
TRBJ1-2 | TRBV3-1/TRBV3-2 | CASSQGGGGNYGYTF
TRBJ1-4 | TRBV11-2 | CASSQRDSGNEKLFF
TRBJ1-2 | TRBV7-2 | CASSSPGQGANYGYTF
TRBJ1-1 | TRBV10-3 | CAISGTGTTEAFF
TRBJ1-4 | TRBV10-1 | CASRMGQGHEKLFF
TRBJ1-1 | TRBV19 | CASSLATTANTEAFF
TRBJ2-6 | TRBV7-8 | CASSFRRPPIKDNVLTF